This is a list of T cell receptor beta chains from one sample in a study of blood T cell repertoires in COVID-19. Only in-frame clones appear in the TCRdb table, and some are missing; sequencing was by immunoSEQ multiplex PCR. Here the sample spans 20,000 to 30,000 clones, 80% to 95% being singletons. Sequencing was performed on peripheral blood. Receptors were obtained from a human donor in a cohort sampled during active COVID-19. CDR3s include the opening cysteine and the closing phenylalanine or tryptophan. A D gene is named only where the DNA matches it firmly. Size is stated for part of the rows, as once, few or many counts, or as a class when the clone is expanded.

>-|TRBV5-8|-|TRBJ1-5
CASSLGRTLRNQPQHF
TGTGCCAGCAGCTTGGGCCGGACATTGAGAAATCAGCCCCAGCATTTT
>-|TRBV7-2|TRBD1|TRBJ1-6
CASSSDRGVTSPLHF
TGTGCCAGCAGCTCAGACAGGGGGGTTACTTCACCCCTCCACTTT
>-|TRBV18|-|TRBJ1-4
CASSPYSNEKLFF
TGTGCCAGCTCACCTTACTCAAATGAAAAACTGTTTTTT
>few|TRBV3-1/TRBV3-2|-|TRBJ2-1
CASSQVGSGHYNEQFF
TGTGCCAGCAGCCAAGTAGGCAGCGGCCACTACAATGAGCAGTTCTTC
>-|TRBV5-5|-|TRBJ2-3
CASSLQARTDTDTQYF
TGTGCCAGCAGCCTACAAGCCCGGACAGACACAGATACGCAGTATTTT
>-|TRBV19|TRBD2|TRBJ2-7
CASSTPTSGSSYEQYF
TGTGCCAGTAGTACTCCGACTAGCGGGTCCTCCTACGAGCAGTACTTC
>-|TRBV11-2|TRBD2|TRBJ2-5
CASSLDLAPGLADQETQYF
TGTGCCAGCAGCTTAGATCTTGCCCCGGGACTAGCGGACCAAGAGACCCAGTACTTC
>-|TRBV5-6|TRBD2|TRBJ2-3
CASSLEGTNIGTQYF
TGTGCCAGCAGCTTGGAGGGGACTAATATAGGTACGCAGTATTTT
>-|TRBV12-3/TRBV12-4|TRBD1|TRBJ2-7
CASSQGTGNKLCF
TGTGCCAGCAGCCAAGGGACAGGGAATAAGTTGTGCTTC
>-|TRBV6-5|-|TRBJ1-2
CASSPNTRAGYTF
TGTGCCAGCAGTCCCAATACGCGGGCTGGCTACACCTTC
>few|TRBV4-2|-|TRBJ1-3
CASSQDSWGPGNTIYF
TGTGCCAGCAGCCAAGATTCCTGGGGGCCTGGAAACACCATATATTTT
>-|TRBV7-9|TRBD2|TRBJ2-1
CASSLSIAGVGNNEQFF
TGTGCCAGCAGCTTATCGATAGCGGGAGTTGGTAACAATGAGCAGTTCTTC